The entry below describes one TCR beta chain. The antigen is undetermined. These data are taken from a study of shared clonotypes between healthy human individuals. About the study: The study used three CD4 naive, three CD4 memory, two CD8 naive and one CD8 memory plate per donor.

Study results and limitations: It was observed that approximately 5% of naive CD4 clonotypes were shared across a handful of donors.

The run depth of the assay was deep. Across several immunoSEQ plates, the genomic DNA of each subset was split evenly. Profiled with immunoSEQ multiplex PCR; TCRdb holds only in-frame clones, not every one. The profile shows some 2,000,000 clones, about 95% of them singletons. Terminally differentiated effector memory CD45RA+ cells were excluded from the naive CD8 cells, which were CD45RO-negative and positively selected for CCR7. This CDR3 has 15 residues. Germline V gene data show CDR1 as MNHEY and CDR2 as SVGAGI. With 0 bases removed from V and 0 bases from J, the gap between germline ends came to 9 bases.

Source material: naive CD8+ T cells sorted from blood. The sequence came from a man between 18 and 29 years old in good health. J is TRBJ2-7 and V is TRBV6-5; D unclear. CDR3 nucleotide sequence: TGTGCCAGCAGTTACTCGGTTTTCAGCTCCTACGAGCAGTACTTC. Its translation: CASSYSVFSSYEQYF.